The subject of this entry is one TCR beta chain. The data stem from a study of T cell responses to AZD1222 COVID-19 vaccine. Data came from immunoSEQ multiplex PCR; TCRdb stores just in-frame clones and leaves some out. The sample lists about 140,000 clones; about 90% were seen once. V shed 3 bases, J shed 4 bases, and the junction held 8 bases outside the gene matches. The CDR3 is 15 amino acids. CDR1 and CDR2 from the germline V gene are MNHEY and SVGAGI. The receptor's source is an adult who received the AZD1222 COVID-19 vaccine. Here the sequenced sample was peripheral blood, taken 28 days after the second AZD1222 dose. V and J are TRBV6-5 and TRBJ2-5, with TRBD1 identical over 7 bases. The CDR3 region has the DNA TGTGCCAGCAGTTATAATAAGGGGGCTCGAGAGACCCAGTACTTC. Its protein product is CASSYNKGARETQYF.